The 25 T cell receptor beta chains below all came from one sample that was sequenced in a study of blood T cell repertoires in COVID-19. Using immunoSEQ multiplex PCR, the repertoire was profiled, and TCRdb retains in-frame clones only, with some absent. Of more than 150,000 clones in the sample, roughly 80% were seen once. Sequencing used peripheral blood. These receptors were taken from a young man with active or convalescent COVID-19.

This chain's CDR3 is CASSISGNHRLNTEAFF. As DNA, the CDR3 is TGTGCCAGTAGTATTAGTGGGAACCACAGGCTGAACACTGAAGCTTTCTTT. This sequence joins TRBV19 and TRBJ1-1; TRBD1 might be the D (5 bases). Trimming cost V 3 bases and J 0 bases, with 17 bases left between them. Germline CDR1 reads LNHDA; CDR2 reads SQIVND (reference sequence). This CDR3 region has 17 residues. The variable domain in full, completed from reference TRBV19 and TRBJ1-1, reads DGGITQSPKYLFRKEGQNVTLSCEQNLNHDAMYWYRQDPGQGLRLIYYSQIVNDFQKGDIAEGYSVSREKKESFPLTVTSAQKNPTAFYLCASSISGNHRLNTEAFFGQGTRLTVV.

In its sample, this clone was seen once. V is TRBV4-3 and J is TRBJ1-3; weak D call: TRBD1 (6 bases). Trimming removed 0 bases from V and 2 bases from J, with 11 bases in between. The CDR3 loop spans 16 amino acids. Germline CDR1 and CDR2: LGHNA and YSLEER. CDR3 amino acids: CASSQDFPGAGNTIYF. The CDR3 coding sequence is TGCGCCAGCAGCCAAGATTTTCCAGGGGCTGGAAACACCATATATTTT.

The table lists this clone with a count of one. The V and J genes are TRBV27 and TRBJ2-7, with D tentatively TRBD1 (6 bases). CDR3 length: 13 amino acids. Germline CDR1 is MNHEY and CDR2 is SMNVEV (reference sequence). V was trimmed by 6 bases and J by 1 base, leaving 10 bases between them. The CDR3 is CASSYGTSYEQYF. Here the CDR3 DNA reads TGTGCCAGCAGCTATGGGACATCCTACGAGCAGTACTTC.

This CDR3 reads CSASLVAGDTGELFF. In DNA form, the CDR3 reads TGCAGTGCTAGTTTGGTAGCGGGGGACACCGGGGAGCTGTTTTTT. J is TRBJ2-2 and V is TRBV20-1; 9 nucleotides line up with TRBD2. This CDR3 contains 15 residues. Germline V gene sequence: CDR1 DFQATT, CDR2 SNEGSKA (reference sequence). J lost 3 bases, V lost 3 bases, and 5 bases had no gene match.

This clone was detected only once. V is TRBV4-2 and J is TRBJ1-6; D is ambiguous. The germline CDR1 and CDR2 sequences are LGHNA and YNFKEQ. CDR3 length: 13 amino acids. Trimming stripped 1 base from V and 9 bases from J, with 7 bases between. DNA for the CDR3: TGTGCCAGCAGCCAAGCCCTACTTTCACCCCTCCACTTT. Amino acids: CASSQALLSPLHF.

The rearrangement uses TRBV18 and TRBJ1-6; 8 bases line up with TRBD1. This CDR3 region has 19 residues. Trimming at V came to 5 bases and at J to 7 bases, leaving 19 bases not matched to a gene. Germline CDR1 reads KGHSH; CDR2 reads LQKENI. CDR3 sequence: CASSARRKRTGQDNSPLHF. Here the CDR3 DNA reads TGTGCCAGCTCAGCGAGGCGGAAAAGAACGGGACAGGACAATTCACCCCTCCACTTT. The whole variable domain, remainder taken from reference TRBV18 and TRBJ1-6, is NAGVMQNPRHLVRRRGQEARLRCSPMKGHSHVYWYRQLPEEGLKFMVYLQKENIIDESGMPKERFSAEFPKEGPSILRIQQVVRGDSAAYFCASSARRKRTGQDNSPLHFGNGTRLTVT.

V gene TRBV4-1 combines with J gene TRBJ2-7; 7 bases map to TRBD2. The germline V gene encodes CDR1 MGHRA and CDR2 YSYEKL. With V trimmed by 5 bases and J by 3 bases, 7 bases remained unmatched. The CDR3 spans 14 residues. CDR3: CASSVSGGDYEQYF. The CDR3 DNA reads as TGCGCCAGCAGCGTTTCGGGGGGTGACTACGAGCAGTACTTC.

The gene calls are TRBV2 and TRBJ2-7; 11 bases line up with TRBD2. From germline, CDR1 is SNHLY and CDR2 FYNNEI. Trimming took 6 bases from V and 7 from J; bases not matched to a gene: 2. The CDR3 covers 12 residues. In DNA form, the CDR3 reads TGTGCCAGCAGGGGGACTAGCGGTGAGCAGTACTTC. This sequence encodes CASRGTSGEQYF.

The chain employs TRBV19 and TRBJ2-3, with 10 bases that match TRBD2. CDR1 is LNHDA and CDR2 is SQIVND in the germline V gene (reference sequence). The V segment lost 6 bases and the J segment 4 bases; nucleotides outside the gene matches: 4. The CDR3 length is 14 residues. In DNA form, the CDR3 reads TGTGCCAGTAGCTCTAGCGGGAGTGCAGATACGCAGTATTTT. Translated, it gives CASSSSGSADTQYF.

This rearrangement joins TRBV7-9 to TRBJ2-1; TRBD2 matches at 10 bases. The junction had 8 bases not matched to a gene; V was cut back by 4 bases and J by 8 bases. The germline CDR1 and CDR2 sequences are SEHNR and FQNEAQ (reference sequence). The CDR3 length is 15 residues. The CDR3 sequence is CASSSSGRYQYEQFF. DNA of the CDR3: TGTGCCAGCAGCTCTAGCGGGAGATACCAGTATGAGCAGTTCTTC.

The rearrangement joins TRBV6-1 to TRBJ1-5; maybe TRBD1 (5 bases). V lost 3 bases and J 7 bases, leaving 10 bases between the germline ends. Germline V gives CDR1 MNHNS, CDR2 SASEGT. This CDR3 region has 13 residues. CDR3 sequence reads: CASSEQGGQPQHF. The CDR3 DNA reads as TGTGCCAGCAGTGAGCAGGGCGGCCAGCCCCAGCATTTT.

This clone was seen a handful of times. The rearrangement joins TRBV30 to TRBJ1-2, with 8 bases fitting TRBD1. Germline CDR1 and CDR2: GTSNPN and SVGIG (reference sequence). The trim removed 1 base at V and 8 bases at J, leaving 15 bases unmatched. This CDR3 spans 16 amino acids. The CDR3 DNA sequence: TGTGCCTGGAGTGCGGCAACCCGGGACAGGCCGGGGGGCTACACCTTC. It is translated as CAWSAATRDRPGGYTF.

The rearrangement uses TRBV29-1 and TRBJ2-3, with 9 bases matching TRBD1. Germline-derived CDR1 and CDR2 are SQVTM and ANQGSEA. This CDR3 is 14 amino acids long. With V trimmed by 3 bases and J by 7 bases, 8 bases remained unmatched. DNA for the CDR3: TGCAGCGTTGAGGCGGGACAGGGAACTAATACGCAGTATTTT. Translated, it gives CSVEAGQGTNTQYF.

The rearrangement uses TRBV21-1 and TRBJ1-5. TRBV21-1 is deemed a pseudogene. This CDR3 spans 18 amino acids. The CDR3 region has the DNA TGTGCCAGCAGCAAAGTGTCGGGGGGGAGGCGCGAGAATCAGCCCCAGCATTTT. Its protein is CASSKVSGGRRENQPQHF.

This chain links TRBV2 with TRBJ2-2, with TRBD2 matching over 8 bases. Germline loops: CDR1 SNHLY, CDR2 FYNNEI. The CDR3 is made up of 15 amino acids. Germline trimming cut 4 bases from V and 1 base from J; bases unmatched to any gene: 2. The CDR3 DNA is TGTGCCAGCAGTGCTACTAGCGGGAACACCGGGGAGCTGTTTTTT. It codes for CASSATSGNTGELFF.

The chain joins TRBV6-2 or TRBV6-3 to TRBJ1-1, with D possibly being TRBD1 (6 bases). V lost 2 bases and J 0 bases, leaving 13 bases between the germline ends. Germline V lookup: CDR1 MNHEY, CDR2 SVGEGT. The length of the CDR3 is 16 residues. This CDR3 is CASSYPTGVLNTEAFF. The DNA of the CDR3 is TGTGCCAGCAGTTACCCGACAGGCGTTTTGAACACTGAAGCTTTCTTT.

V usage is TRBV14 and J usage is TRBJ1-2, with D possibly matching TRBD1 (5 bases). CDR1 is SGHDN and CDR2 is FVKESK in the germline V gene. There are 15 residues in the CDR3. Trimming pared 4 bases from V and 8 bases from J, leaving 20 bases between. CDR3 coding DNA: TGTGCCAGCAGCCCGGGACTCCGTCGACCTGGGGGCTACACCTTC. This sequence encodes CASSPGLRRPGGYTF.

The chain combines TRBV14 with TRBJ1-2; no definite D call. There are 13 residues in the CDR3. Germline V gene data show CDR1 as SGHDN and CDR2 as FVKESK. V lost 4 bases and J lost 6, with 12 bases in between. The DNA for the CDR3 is TGTGCCAGCAGCCTCCGCTTTGCGGATGGCTACACCTTC. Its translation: CASSLRFADGYTF.

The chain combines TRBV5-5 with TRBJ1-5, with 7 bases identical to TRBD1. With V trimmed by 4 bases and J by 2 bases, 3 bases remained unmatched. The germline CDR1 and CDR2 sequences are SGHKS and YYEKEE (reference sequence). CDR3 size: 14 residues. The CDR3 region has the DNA TGTGCCAGCAGCCCCGGGACAGGCAATCAGCCCCAGCATTTT. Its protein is CASSPGTGNQPQHF.

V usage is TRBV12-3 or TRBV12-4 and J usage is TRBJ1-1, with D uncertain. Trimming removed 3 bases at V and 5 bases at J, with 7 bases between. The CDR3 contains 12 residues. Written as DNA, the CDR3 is TGTGCCAGCAGTTTCCCGAGGACTGAAGCTTTCTTT. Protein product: CASSFPRTEAFF.

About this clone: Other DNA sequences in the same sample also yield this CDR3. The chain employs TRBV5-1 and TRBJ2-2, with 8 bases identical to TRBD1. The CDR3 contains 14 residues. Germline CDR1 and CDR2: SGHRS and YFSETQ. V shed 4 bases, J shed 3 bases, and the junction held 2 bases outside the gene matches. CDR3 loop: CASSLGQDTGELFF. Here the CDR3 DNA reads TGCGCCAGCAGCCTGGGACAGGACACCGGGGAGCTGTTTTTT.

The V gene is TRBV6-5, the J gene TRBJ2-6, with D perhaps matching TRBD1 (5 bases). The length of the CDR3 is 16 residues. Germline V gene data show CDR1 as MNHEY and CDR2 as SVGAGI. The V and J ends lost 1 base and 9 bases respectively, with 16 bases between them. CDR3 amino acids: CASSYLGARADNVLTF. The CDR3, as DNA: TGTGCCAGCAGTTACTTAGGGGCCAGGGCTGACAACGTCCTGACTTTC.

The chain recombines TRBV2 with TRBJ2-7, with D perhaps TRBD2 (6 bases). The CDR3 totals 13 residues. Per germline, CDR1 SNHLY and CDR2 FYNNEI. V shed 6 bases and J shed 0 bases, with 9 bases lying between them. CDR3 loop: CASSTGSSYEQYF. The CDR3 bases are TGTGCCAGCAGCACCGGGAGCTCCTACGAGCAGTACTTC. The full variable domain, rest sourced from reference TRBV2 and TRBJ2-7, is EPEVTQTPSHQVTQMGQEVILRCVPISNHLYFYWYRQILGQKVEFLVSFYNNEISEKSEIFDDQFSVERPDGSNFTLKIRSTKLEDSAMYFCASSTGSSYEQYFGPGTRLTVT.

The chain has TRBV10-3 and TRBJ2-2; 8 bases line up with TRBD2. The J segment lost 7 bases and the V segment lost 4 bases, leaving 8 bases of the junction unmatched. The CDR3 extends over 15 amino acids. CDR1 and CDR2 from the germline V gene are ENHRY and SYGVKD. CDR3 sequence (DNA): TGTGCCATCAGTGGACTAGCGAAGGATATCGGGGAGCTGTTTTTT. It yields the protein CAISGLAKDIGELFF.

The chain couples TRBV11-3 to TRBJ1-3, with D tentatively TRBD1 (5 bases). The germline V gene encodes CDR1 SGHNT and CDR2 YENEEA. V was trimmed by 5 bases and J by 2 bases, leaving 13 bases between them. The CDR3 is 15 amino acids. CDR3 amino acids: CASSPGKLTGNTIYF. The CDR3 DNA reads TGTGCCAGCAGCCCAGGGAAACTGACTGGAAACACCATATATTTT.